This T cell receptor beta chain was obtained from a study of human T cells and chemical hapten exposure. Separate cDNA molecules received unique molecular identifiers, which the library attached to them. In the authors' methods: The number of TCRs in each sample had a median of 95,638 and spanned about 23,224 to 700,000. One entry per CDR3 protein, called by TCRdb with MiXCR from the RACE reads. None of the V and J calls come from the authors' own analysis; TCRdb made them. This table holds some 400,000 distinct CDR3 sequences, roughly 4.8% found once. Indicated time point: patch test 1, 2 weeks after DPC sensitization. Documented treatment: therapeutic diphenylcyclopropenone sensitization with weekly scalp DPC. Unseparated into fractions, whole blood served as the source from which total RNA was extracted. CDR3 length: 11 amino acids. Deletions cut 10 bases from V and 5 bases from J, with 11 bases between. CDR1 and CDR2 (germline): SGHTA, FQGNSA.

The V call is TRBV7-2, the J call TRBJ1-1; a weak D match, TRBD1 (5 bases). Sequencing was performed on whole blood, taken in connection with sensitization to the hapten diphenylcyclopropenone (DPC). This sequence originates from a woman in her forties or fifties with alopecia areata. Some clones in this sample may be carry-over from other donors' samples. CDR3 sequence (DNA): TGTGCCACCCCCGGGGGGACTGAAGCTTTCTTT. The encoded protein is CATPGGTEAFF.